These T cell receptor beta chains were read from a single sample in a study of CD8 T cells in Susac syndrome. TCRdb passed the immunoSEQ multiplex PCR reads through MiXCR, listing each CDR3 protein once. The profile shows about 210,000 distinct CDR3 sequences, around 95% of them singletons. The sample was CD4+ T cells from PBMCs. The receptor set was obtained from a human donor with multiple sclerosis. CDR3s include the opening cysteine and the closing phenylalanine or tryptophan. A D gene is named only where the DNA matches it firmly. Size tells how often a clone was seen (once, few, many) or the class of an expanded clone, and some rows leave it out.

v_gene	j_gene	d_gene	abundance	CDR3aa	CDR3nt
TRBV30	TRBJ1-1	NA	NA	CAWSVRPGWMNTEAFF	TGTGCCTGGAGTGTACGCCCAGGGTGGATGAACACTGAAGCTTTCTTT
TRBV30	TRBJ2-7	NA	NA	CACHAATLYEQYF	TGTGCCTGTCACGCGGCGACTCTCTACGAGCAGTACTTC
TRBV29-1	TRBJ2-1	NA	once	CSVESQRANEQFF	TGCAGCGTTGAGTCACAGCGGGCGAATGAGCAGTTCTTC
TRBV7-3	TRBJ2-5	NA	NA	CASSLSGETQYF	TGTGCCAGCAGCTTATCGGGGGAGACCCAGTACTTC
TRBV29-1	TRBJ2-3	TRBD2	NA	CSVVRGVSTDTQYF	TGCAGCGTTGTCCGGGGGGTTAGCACAGATACGCAGTATTTT
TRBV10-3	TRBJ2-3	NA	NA	CAISPGGTDTQYF	TGTGCCATCAGCCCGGGGGGCACAGATACGCAGTATTTT
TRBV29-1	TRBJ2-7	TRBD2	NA	CSVLGTSGSGSVDEQYF	TGCAGCGTTCTTGGGACTAGCGGGAGCGGGTCGGTTGACGAGCAGTACTTC
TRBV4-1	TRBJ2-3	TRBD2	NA	CASSLPPGGRASDTQYF	TGCGCCAGCAGCCTCCCACCCGGCGGGAGGGCCTCAGATACGCAGTATTTT
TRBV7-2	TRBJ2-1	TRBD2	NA	CASSLGIAGLSYNEQFF	TGTGCCAGCAGCTTAGGAATAGCGGGGCTCTCCTACAATGAGCAGTTCTTC
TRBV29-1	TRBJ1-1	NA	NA	CSARTGDTEAFF	TGCAGCGCCCGGACGGGTGACACTGAAGCTTTCTTT
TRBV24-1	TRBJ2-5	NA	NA	CATSDRDDKGIETQYF	TGTGCCACCAGTGACCGCGACGACAAAGGCATAGAGACCCAGTACTTC
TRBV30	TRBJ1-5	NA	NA	CAWSPPQATQPQHF	TGTGCCTGGAGTCCTCCCCAGGCAACCCAGCCCCAGCATTTT
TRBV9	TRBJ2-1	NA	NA	CASSVEQSSEQFF	TGTGCCAGCAGCGTAGAGCAGTCGAGTGAGCAGTTCTTC
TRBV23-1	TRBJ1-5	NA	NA	CASSQSGRVVRQPQHF	TGCGCCAGCAGTCAATCGGGGAGGGTGGTACGTCAGCCCCAGCATTTT
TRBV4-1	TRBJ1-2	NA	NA	CASSQVAGLVGYTF	TGCGCCAGCAGCCAAGTGGCGGGACTGGTCGGCTACACCTTC
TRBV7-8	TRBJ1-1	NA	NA	CASSFFSRDTEAFF	TGTGCCAGCAGCTTCTTCTCCAGGGACACTGAAGCTTTCTTT
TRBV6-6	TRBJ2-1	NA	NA	CASTQDGSSYNEQFF	TGTGCCAGCACCCAGGACGGGAGCTCCTACAATGAGCAGTTCTTC
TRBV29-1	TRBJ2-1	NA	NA	CSVRSRGKTYNEQFF	TGCAGCGTGCGATCTAGGGGGAAGACCTACAATGAGCAGTTCTTC
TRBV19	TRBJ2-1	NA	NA	CASSIRGPEQFF	TGTGCCAGTAGTATTCGGGGGCCTGAGCAGTTCTTC
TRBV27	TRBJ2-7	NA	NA	CASSLAGRWDEQYF	TGTGCCAGCAGTTTGGCGGGGCGCTGGGACGAGCAGTACTTC
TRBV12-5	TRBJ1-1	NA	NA	CASGSSGGTEAFF	TGTGCTAGTGGTTCTAGCGGGGGGACTGAAGCTTTCTTT
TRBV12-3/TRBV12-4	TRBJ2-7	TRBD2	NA	CASSTTSGGAREQYF	TGTGCCAGCAGCACAACTAGCGGGGGGGCCCGCGAGCAGTACTTC
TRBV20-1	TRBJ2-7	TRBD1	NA	CSARDLRDRGQAGTYEQYF	TGCAGTGCTAGAGATCTCCGGGACAGGGGGCAGGCAGGCACCTACGAGCAGTACTTC
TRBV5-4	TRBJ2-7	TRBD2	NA	CASSLVSSGGANEQYF	TGTGCCAGCAGCTTGGTGTCTAGCGGGGGTGCCAACGAGCAGTACTTC
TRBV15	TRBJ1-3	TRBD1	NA	CATGSQGAGNTIYF	TGTGCCACAGGTTCACAGGGGGCTGGAAACACCATATATTTT
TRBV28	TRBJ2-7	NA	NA	CASRPSGGPYEQYF	TGTGCCAGCAGACCCTCGGGGGGCCCCTACGAGCAGTACTTC
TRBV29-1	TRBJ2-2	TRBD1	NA	CSYMDRGYHNTGELFF	TGCAGCTACATGGACAGGGGGTACCATAACACCGGGGAGCTGTTTTTT
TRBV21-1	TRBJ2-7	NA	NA	CASSKGEHAQYF	TGTGCCAGCAGCAAAGGGGAACACGCGCAGTACTTC
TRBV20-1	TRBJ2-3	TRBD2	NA	CSARNPSGRGNTQYF	TGCAGTGCTAGGAATCCCAGCGGGAGAGGGAATACGCAGTATTTT
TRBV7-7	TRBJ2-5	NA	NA	CASSLDLGSETQYF	TGTGCTAGCAGCTTAGACCTCGGGAGTGAGACCCAGTACTTC
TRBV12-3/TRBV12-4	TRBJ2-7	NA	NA	CASSPPLVVSEQYF	TGTGCCAGCAGCCCCCCCTTGGTCGTCTCCGAGCAGTACTTC
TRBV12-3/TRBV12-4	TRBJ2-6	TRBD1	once	CASTPPRGRTSGANVLTF	TGTGCCAGCACCCCGCCCAGGGGGAGAACCTCTGGGGCCAACGTCCTGACTTTC
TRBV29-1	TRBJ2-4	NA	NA	CSVVYVFTGGAKNIQYF	TGCAGCGTTGTGTATGTGTTTACCGGGGGTGCCAAAAACATTCAGTACTTC
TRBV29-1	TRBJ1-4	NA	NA	CSTQEDTTNEKLFF	TGCAGCACGCAGGAGGACACCACTAATGAAAAACTGTTTTTT
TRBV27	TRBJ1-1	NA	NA	CASSLSAGDTEAFF	TGTGCCAGCAGTTTGTCGGCAGGGGACACTGAAGCTTTCTTT
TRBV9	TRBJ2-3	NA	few	CASTPSLDHTDTQYF	TGTGCCAGCACGCCCTCCTTGGACCACACAGATACGCAGTATTTT
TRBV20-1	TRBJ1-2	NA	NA	CSASPTGTHYGYTF	TGCAGTGCTAGTCCCACCGGGACGCACTATGGCTACACCTTC
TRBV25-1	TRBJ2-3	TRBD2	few	CASSVAGGTDTQYF	TGTGCCAGCAGTGTAGCGGGAGGAACAGATACGCAGTATTTT
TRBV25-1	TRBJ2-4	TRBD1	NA	CASGTGGGLVQYF	TGTGCCAGCGGCACAGGGGGTGGACTGGTTCAGTACTTC
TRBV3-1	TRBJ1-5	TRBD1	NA	CASSPGQGHQPQHF	TGTGCCAGCAGCCCGGGACAGGGGCATCAGCCCCAGCATTTT
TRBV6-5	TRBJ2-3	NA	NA	CASTQRSGRTDTQYF	TGTGCCAGCACCCAAAGGTCCGGCCGCACAGATACGCAGTATTTT
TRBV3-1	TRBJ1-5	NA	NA	CASSHLGQPQHF	TGTGCCAGCAGCCACCTAGGTCAGCCCCAGCATTTT
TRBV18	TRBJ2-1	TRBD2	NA	CASSPLAGAGDEQFF	TGTGCCAGCTCGCCATTAGCGGGTGCCGGGGATGAGCAGTTCTTC
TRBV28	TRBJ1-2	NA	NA	CASSFRQGLNGYTF	TGTGCCAGCAGTTTTAGGCAGGGCTTGAATGGCTACACCTTC
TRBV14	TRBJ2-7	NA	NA	CASSQTGRYEQYF	TGTGCCAGCAGCCAGACAGGGAGGTACGAGCAGTACTTC
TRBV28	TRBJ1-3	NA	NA	CASSHGRSPGNTIYF	TGTGCCAGCAGCCATGGACGGTCCCCTGGAAACACCATATATTTT
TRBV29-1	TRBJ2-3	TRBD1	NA	CSVGQVTDTQYF	TGCAGCGTAGGACAGGTCACAGATACGCAGTATTTT
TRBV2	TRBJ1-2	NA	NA	CASSEITGNYGYTF	TGTGCCAGCAGTGAAATCACAGGGAACTATGGCTACACCTTC
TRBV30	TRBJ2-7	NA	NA	CASYWQNYYEQYF	TGTGCCTCGTATTGGCAGAATTACTACGAGCAGTACTTC
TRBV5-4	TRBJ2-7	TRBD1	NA	CASSLGRSGQGREQYF	TGTGCCAGCAGCTTGGGTAGGAGCGGACAGGGACGCGAGCAGTACTTC
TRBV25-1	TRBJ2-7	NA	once	CASLGEVSYEQYF	TGTGCCAGCCTAGGGGAAGTCTCCTACGAGCAGTACTTC
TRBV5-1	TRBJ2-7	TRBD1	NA	CASSLAGTGRSEQYF	TGCGCCAGCAGCTTGGCGGGGACAGGGAGGTCCGAGCAGTACTTC
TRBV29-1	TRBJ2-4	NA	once	CSASSLGGVSKNIQYF	TGCAGCGCCTCCTCCCTGGGGGGTGTCTCCAAAAACATTCAGTACTTC
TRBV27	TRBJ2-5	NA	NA	CSVASGKTQYF	TGTTCGGTCGCTTCCGGGAAAACCCAGTACTTC